These 22 T cell receptor beta chains share one sample of origin, sequenced in a study of T cells expressing NK-cell markers (dated by TCRdb to 2018 to 2021). Library prep was done by 5' RACE. The listed sequencing device is Illumina HiSeq 2000. Once TCRdb had reprocessed the reads, it stored one entry per CDR3 protein sequence and supplied no DNA. The sample table on file contains roughly 420,000 distinct CDR3 sequences. The ten largest account for about 7.3% of the sample. The specimen was blood T cells: a sorted CD56 or NKG2C T cell subset, CD4+ or CD8+ T cells, or bulk PBMC T cells (not recorded which). The receptors stem from a woman aged 18-70 years in good health.

V is TRBV18 and J is TRBJ1-1; as DNA is missing, the TRBD1 call by TCRdb cannot be tested. Germline CDR1 and CDR2: KGHSH and LQKENI. The CDR3 extends over 15 amino acids. This CDR3 reads CASSPQGEMNTEAFF.

This chain uses TRBV20-1 with TRBJ1-2; TCRdb returns TRBD1, unconfirmable since there is no DNA. CDR1 and CDR2 from the germline V gene are DFQATT and SNEGSKA (reference sequence). The CDR3 extends over 12 amino acids. The CDR3 sequence: CSADERQGAISF.

The gene calls are TRBV7-3 and TRBJ2-1; the D call from TCRdb, TRBD1, cannot be confirmed without DNA. CDR3 length: 16 residues. CDR1 and CDR2 (germline): SGHTA, FQGTGA. This CDR3 reads CASSPNTGPPGNEQFF.

Here the CDR3 reads CASSYSGYQETQYF. The V call is TRBV6-5, the J call TRBJ2-5. The CDR3 totals 14 residues. Germline V gene lookup returns CDR1 MNHEY and CDR2 SVGAGI.

The CDR3 sequence: CASRGTGSYNSPLHF. This chain links TRBV12-3 or TRBV12-4 with TRBJ1-6. This CDR3 is 15 amino acids long.

This chain joins TRBV7-2 and TRBJ1-3; checking the TCRdb D call of TRBD1 is not possible without DNA. From germline, CDR1 is SGHTA and CDR2 FQGNSA. The CDR3 runs to 19 residues. The CDR3 region is CASSLAPPGQAFSGNTIYF.

The CDR3 sequence: CASRGGLEIEQFF. This chain joins TRBV6-2 or TRBV6-3 and TRBJ2-1; TCRdb selects TRBD2, and the lack of DNA leaves this call unchecked. Per the germline V gene, CDR1 is MNHEY and CDR2 is SVGEGT. This CDR3 is built from 13 residues.

The rearrangement joins TRBV7-2 to TRBJ2-1. Germline CDR1 SGHTA, CDR2 FQGNSA. The CDR3 spans 12 residues. The CDR3 protein is CASSLAPYEQFF.

V is TRBV2 and J is TRBJ1-5; the TCRdb D gene call, TRBD1, has no DNA to confirm it. The CDR3 is 15 amino acids. Germline V gene sequence: CDR1 SNHLY, CDR2 FYNNEI. CDR3 protein: CASTSGQGSNQPQHF.

The V and J genes are TRBV4-3 and TRBJ2-1. Germline loops: CDR1 LGHNA, CDR2 YSLEER. The CDR3 spans 13 residues. The CDR3 loop reads CASSQDVIGEQFF.

The rearrangement uses TRBV5-1 and TRBJ2-3. The length of the CDR3 is 14 residues. Germline CDR1 reads SGHRS; CDR2 reads YFSETQ. Here the CDR3 reads CASTKGLAPDTQYF.

The chain has TRBV7-6 and TRBJ2-7. CDR1 is SGHVS and CDR2 is FNYEAQ in the germline V gene. This CDR3 has 12 amino acids. This chain's CDR3 is CASSNLRYEQYF.

The V gene is TRBV4-3, the J gene TRBJ2-3; TCRdb outputs TRBD1, but without DNA this stays unchecked. The CDR3 contains 15 residues. Germline V gives CDR1 LGHNA, CDR2 YSLEER. CDR3 amino acids: CASSQDSGQDDTQYF.

The chain recombines TRBV5-6 with TRBJ2-1; TCRdb names TRBD2, which stays unverified in the absence of DNA. Germline V gene lookup returns CDR1 SGHDT and CDR2 YYEEEE. CDR3 length equals 13 residues. CDR3 sequence: CASSLGTSGSSVF.

This chain connects TRBV5-1 to TRBJ2-1; TCRdb names TRBD1, which stays unverified in the absence of DNA. This CDR3 has 15 amino acids. CDR1 is SGHRS and CDR2 is YFSETQ in the germline V gene. CDR3 in amino acids: CASSPDDKGTNKQFF.

V and J are TRBV19 and TRBJ2-7; checking the TCRdb D call of TRBD1 is not possible without DNA. The CDR3 covers 15 residues. Germline assignment: CDR1 LNHDA and CDR2 SQIVND (reference sequence). CDR3 sequence reads: CASKEGTRGRNEQYF.

V is TRBV20-1 and J is TRBJ2-1; TCRdb gives TRBD2 as the D gene, but with no DNA this cannot be confirmed. Germline V lookup: CDR1 DFQATT, CDR2 SNEGSKA (reference sequence). CDR3 size: 13 residues. CDR3 sequence: CSAKGTLSLLPFF.

V usage is TRBV7-2 and J usage is TRBJ1-5. CDR1 is SGHTA, CDR2 FQGNSA, per germline. The CDR3 covers 12 residues. CDR3 amino acids: CASSYFNQPQHF.

The chain couples TRBV7-9 to TRBJ2-7. The CDR3 totals 12 residues. Germline assignment: CDR1 SEHNR and CDR2 FQNEAQ (reference sequence). The CDR3 loop is CASSFGVLEQYF.

The chain uses TRBV11-2 and TRBJ2-7. CDR3 length: 14 amino acids. CDR1 is SGHAT and CDR2 is FQNNGV in the germline V gene. CDR3: CASRAAGRSYEQYF.

The chain employs TRBV28 and TRBJ2-1; there is no DNA to check the TCRdb D call of TRBD2. The germline gives CDR1 MDHEN, CDR2 SYDVKM. The CDR3 covers 15 residues. The CDR3 sequence is CASSFGLALNNEQFF.

This chain connects TRBV5-5 to TRBJ2-1. Germline V gives CDR1 SGHKS, CDR2 YYEKEE (reference sequence). CDR3 length equals 14 residues. Here the CDR3 reads CASSSEWVGNEQFF.